This TCR beta chain is drawn from a study of cytomegalovirus exposure and HLA in healthy donors. Worth noting for this clone: The antigen remains undetermined. The sample has other DNA sequences that encode this CDR3 too.

This PCR relied on a set of 60 Vbeta primers and 13 Jbeta primers. The data were produced by immunoSEQ multiplex PCR, yet TCRdb's version contains in-frame clones alone and is incomplete. The sample has approximately 160,000 clones; roughly 82% are singletons. Study findings and constraints: Through in vitro validation, three CMV-associated chains were shown to be specific for CMV antigens. TCR beta sequences numbering under 20,000 were associated with HLA alleles at 0.05 false discovery rate in a later analysis.

The germline V and J ends were trimmed by 1 base and 5 bases, with 18 bases remaining between them. The germline V gene has CDR1 SGHRS and CDR2 YFSETQ. The CDR3 loop spans 16 amino acids. This chain joins TRBV5-1 and TRBJ1-1; weak D call: TRBD1 (6 bases). Sequencing was done on a sample of PBMCs. The source is a woman aged 30 to 39 in good health and CMV-seronegative. The CDR3 DNA is TGCGCCAGCAGCTTGAAGGGTGACAGGACGGGTACTGAAGCTTTCTTT. The encoded protein is CASSLKGDRTGTEAFF.